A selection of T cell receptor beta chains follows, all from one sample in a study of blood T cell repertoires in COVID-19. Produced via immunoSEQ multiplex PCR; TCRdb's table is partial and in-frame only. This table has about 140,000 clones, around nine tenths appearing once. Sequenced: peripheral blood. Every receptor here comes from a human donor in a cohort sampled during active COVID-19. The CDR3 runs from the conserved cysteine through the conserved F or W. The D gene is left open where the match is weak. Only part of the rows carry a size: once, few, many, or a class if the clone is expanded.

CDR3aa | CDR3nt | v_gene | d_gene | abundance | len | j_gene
CASSLESSGSAPLHF | TGTGCCAGCAGCTTAGAGAGTTCAGGGTCAGCACCCCTCCACTTT | TRBV11-2 | - | - | 15 | TRBJ1-6
CASRRLAGVSDTQYF | TGTGCCAGCAGAAGACTAGCGGGAGTCTCAGATACGCAGTATTTT | TRBV2 | TRBD2 | - | 15 | TRBJ2-3
CASSFTSGGQETQYF | TGTGCCAGCAGCTTCACTAGCGGGGGCCAAGAGACCCAGTACTTC | TRBV11-2 | TRBD2 | - | 15 | TRBJ2-5
CASSQLSQTGGAGKLFF | TGTGCCAGCAGCCAACTATCACAGACAGGGGGCGCAGGAAAACTGTTTTTT | TRBV5-5 | TRBD1 | - | 17 | TRBJ1-4
CASSVSPPGTRSETQYF | TGTGCCAGCAGCGTTTCCCCCCCCGGGACTAGGAGTGAGACCCAGTACTTC | TRBV9 | TRBD2 | - | 17 | TRBJ2-5
CASSYSFLFQGHNEQFF | TGTGCCAGCAGTTACTCATTCCTCTTCCAGGGCCACAATGAGCAGTTCTTC | TRBV6-2/TRBV6-3 | - | - | 17 | TRBJ2-1
CASSSGQANQPQHF | TGTGCCAGCAGCTCTGGACAGGCCAATCAGCCCCAGCATTTT | TRBV6-5 | TRBD1 | - | 14 | TRBJ1-5
CASSEEMAGNSPLHF | TGTGCCAGCAGTGAAGAAATGGCGGGTAATTCACCCCTCCACTTT | TRBV6-1 | - | medium-sized | 15 | TRBJ1-6
CASSQGAGGQETQYF | TGTGCCAGCAGCCAAGGAGCGGGGGGTCAAGAGACCCAGTACTTC | TRBV3-1/TRBV3-2 | TRBD2 | - | 15 | TRBJ2-5
CASSLVTGSTEAFF | TGTGCCAGCAGCTTGGTGACAGGTTCCACTGAAGCTTTCTTT | TRBV7-9 | - | - | 14 | TRBJ1-1
CASSLGGNSNQPQHF | TGCGCCAGCAGCTTGGGAGGGAATAGCAATCAGCCCCAGCATTTT | TRBV5-1 | - | - | 15 | TRBJ1-5
CASSIGRDTQYF | TGTGCCAGTAGTATAGGCAGAGATACGCAGTATTTT | TRBV19 | - | - | 12 | TRBJ2-3
CASSRTGTGYSPLHF | TGTGCCAGCAGCCGGACCGGGACAGGGTACTCACCCCTCCACTTT | TRBV11-2 | TRBD1 | - | 15 | TRBJ1-6
CASSPLAGFPYNEQFF | TGCGCCAGCAGCCCGTTAGCGGGATTCCCCTACAATGAGCAGTTCTTC | TRBV4-1 | TRBD2 | - | 16 | TRBJ2-1
CASSSQGATNEKLFF | TGTGCCAGCAGCTCCCAGGGGGCAACTAATGAAAAACTGTTTTTT | TRBV7-2 | TRBD1 | - | 15 | TRBJ1-4
CASSIGSGSWYEQYF | TGTGCCAGTAGTATAGGTAGCGGGAGTTGGTACGAGCAGTACTTC | TRBV19 | TRBD2 | - | 15 | TRBJ2-7
CASRGGRGYTF | TGTGCCAGCAGGGGCGGGCGCGGCTACACCTTC | TRBV2 | - | - | 11 | TRBJ1-2
CASFEGGLTEAFF | TGTGCCAGCTTTGAGGGAGGGCTCACTGAAGCTTTCTTT | TRBV2 | - | - | 13 | TRBJ1-1
CATRSGIRTDTQYF | TGTGCCACTCGGAGCGGTATTCGCACAGATACGCAGTATTTT | TRBV2 | - | - | 14 | TRBJ2-3
CASSQGEAGEQYF | TGTGCCAGCAGCCAAGGAGAAGCGGGGGAGCAGTACTTC | TRBV4-2 | TRBD2 | - | 13 | TRBJ2-7
CASSLPRGNTEAFF | TGTGCCAGCAGCTTACCCAGGGGCAATACTGAAGCTTTCTTT | TRBV7-9 | - | - | 14 | TRBJ1-1
CAWSMGLAGYNEQFF | TGTGCCTGGAGTATGGGACTAGCGGGATACAATGAGCAGTTCTTC | TRBV30 | TRBD2 | once | 15 | TRBJ2-1
CASNRAALNTGELFF | TGTGCCAGCAACCGAGCTGCATTGAACACCGGGGAGCTGTTTTTT | TRBV28 | - | - | 15 | TRBJ2-2
CASSSRQGLYEQYF | TGTGCCAGCAGTTCCCGACAGGGCCTCTACGAGCAGTACTTC | TRBV27 | TRBD1 | - | 14 | TRBJ2-7
CASSWGQGTEAFF | TGTGCCAGCAGTTGGGGACAGGGGACTGAAGCTTTCTTT | TRBV6-2/TRBV6-3 | TRBD1 | - | 13 | TRBJ1-1
CASRDGGGTVGRELFF | TGTGCCAGCAGAGACGGCGGGGGAACGGTGGGCCGGGAGCTGTTTTTT | TRBV28 | TRBD2 | - | 16 | TRBJ2-2
CASTLTRTGPGNTIYF | TGCGCCAGCACCTTAACCCGAACAGGGCCTGGAAACACCATATATTTT | TRBV5-1 | - | - | 16 | TRBJ1-3
CATLGGYNEQFF | TGTGCCACCCTTGGGGGGTACAATGAGCAGTTCTTC | TRBV19 | - | - | 12 | TRBJ2-1
CASSRGQSNSPLHF | TGTGCCAGCAGTCGCGGACAGTCTAATTCACCCCTCCACTTT | TRBV3-1/TRBV3-2 | - | - | 14 | TRBJ1-6
CASSFGAAGTEAFF | TGTGCCAGCAGTTTTGGGGCAGCAGGCACTGAAGCTTTCTTT | TRBV28 | - | - | 14 | TRBJ1-1
CASSQDKSEQYF | TGTGCCAGCTCTCAGGACAAGTCCGAGCAGTACTTC | TRBV18 | - | - | 12 | TRBJ2-7
CAIPAGNTIYF | TGTGCCATCCCGGCTGGAAACACCATATATTTT | TRBV6-5 | - | - | 11 | TRBJ1-3
CASSPQGGNNQPQHF | TGTGCCAGCAGCCCTCAGGGGGGTAACAATCAGCCCCAGCATTTT | TRBV7-2 | TRBD1 | once | 15 | TRBJ1-5
CASSSRQGLTGNTIYF | TGTGCCAGCAGCTCCAGACAGGGATTAACCGGAAACACCATATATTTT | TRBV7-9 | TRBD1 | - | 16 | TRBJ1-3
CASSLMGSGGTDTQYF | TGTGCCAGCAGCTTAATGGGTAGCGGAGGCACAGATACGCAGTATTTT | TRBV7-3 | - | - | 16 | TRBJ2-3
CASSIEPGQGVENIQYF | TGTGCCAGTAGTATTGAACCGGGACAGGGGGTGGAAAACATTCAGTACTTC | TRBV19 | TRBD1 | once | 17 | TRBJ2-4
CASSRSPGAEAFF | TGTGCCAGCAGTCGCAGCCCGGGGGCTGAAGCTTTCTTT | TRBV6-5 | - | once | 13 | TRBJ1-1
CASSLPQGGTEAFF | TGTGCCAGCAGTTTACCCCAAGGAGGCACTGAAGCTTTCTTT | TRBV28 | - | - | 14 | TRBJ1-1
CASKRASGTVDQPQHF | TGTGCCAGTAAACGGGCCTCCGGGACAGTCGATCAGCCCCAGCATTTT | TRBV19 | TRBD1 | once | 16 | TRBJ1-5
CASSFGSGELFF | TGTGCCAGCAGTTTTGGGAGCGGGGAGCTGTTTTTT | TRBV27 | - | - | 12 | TRBJ2-2